This paragraph covers one TCR beta chain sequence. In the original workflow: Amplification of reference gene primers was used by the study to estimate nucleated cell counts. The repertoire was sequenced with immunoSEQ multiplex PCR; TCRdb's copy has only in-frame clones and lacks some. The DNA gave D and trimming, while V, J and clone size come from that table. The sample lists roughly 250,000 clones; approximately 88% were seen once. The sample belongs to a study of blood T cell repertoires in COVID-19. Study as a whole: Acute and convalescent COVID-19 samples came from the United States, Italy and Spain. T cells, B-cell-depleted T cells, or PBMCs provided the cDNA or gDNA that served as material.

The CDR3 totals 13 residues. V gave up 8 bases and J gave up 5 bases; unmatched junction bases: 7. CDR1 is PRHDT and CDR2 is FYEKMQ in the germline V gene (reference sequence). This rearrangement joins TRBV13 to TRBJ2-5; 8 nucleotides line up with TRBD2. The TCR was taken from a woman aged 25 to 39 with acute COVID-19. The specimen sequenced was PBMCs or T cells enriched from blood (not recorded which). CDR3: CASSGGAGETQYF. DNA for the CDR3: TGTGCCAGCTCCGGGGGGGCCGGGGAGACCCAGTACTTC.